The 18 T cell receptor beta chains given below trace back to one sample, sequenced in a study of shared T cell receptors in the human thymus. The repertoire was sequenced with immunoSEQ multiplex PCR; TCRdb's copy has only in-frame clones and lacks some. Of about 730,000 clones listed, around 85% are singletons. The sample was also reused in another study, on human thymus T cells.

Sequencing was carried out using thymocytes. These receptors were collected from a girl in the first two years of life with a congenital heart defect.

This clone was found a few times. V gene TRBV21-1 combines with J gene TRBJ2-7; TRBD1 is the table's D call, not checked against the DNA. TRBV21-1 is labeled a pseudogene. CDR3 length: 14 residues. This CDR3 is CASSKSGRAYEQYF. The CDR3 DNA reads TGTGCCAGCAGCAAATCGGGCAGGGCGTACGAGCAGTACTTC.

The chain is built from TRBV10-1 and TRBJ2-4, with a possible D match to TRBD2 (6 bases). V was pared by 7 bases and J by 0 bases, with 10 bases between. This CDR3 region has 14 residues. The germline V gene encodes CDR1 WNHNN and CDR2 SYGVQD (reference sequence). CDR3 coding DNA: TGCGCCAGCAACCCGGGACTAGCCAAAAACATTCAGTACTTC. Encoded protein: CASNPGLAKNIQYF.

This chain uses TRBV4-1 with TRBJ2-2; no firm D call. CDR3 length: 14 amino acids. Germline values: CDR1 MGHRA, CDR2 YSYEKL. V lost 0 bases and J 7 bases, leaving 9 bases between the germline ends. CDR3 loop: CASSQDVAHGELFF. The CDR3 DNA is TGCGCCAGCAGCCAAGATGTGGCTCACGGGGAGCTGTTTTTT.

V and J are TRBV5-5 and TRBJ1-6; no clear D. CDR1 is SGHKS, CDR2 YYEKEE, per germline (reference sequence). The V end lost 4 bases, the J end lost 9 bases, and 17 bases lay between the germline ends. The CDR3 length is 15 residues. The CDR3: CASSVLTGLASPLHF. The DNA for the CDR3 is TGTGCCAGCAGCGTACTGACGGGGTTGGCTTCACCCCTCCACTTT.

A single count supports this clone. V gene TRBV7-3 combines with J gene TRBJ1-1, with D possibly being TRBD1 (5 bases). V was pared by 5 bases and J by 1 base, with 11 bases between. This CDR3 is 14 amino acids long. Germline CDR1 and CDR2: SGHTA and FQGTGA. As DNA, the CDR3 is TGTGCCAGCAGCAGAACAGGACCGAACACTGAAGCTTTCTTT. Its translation is CASSRTGPNTEAFF.

The rearrangement links TRBV9 to TRBJ1-1; D is unclear. The CDR3 extends over 14 amino acids. Germline values: CDR1 SGDLS, CDR2 YYNGEE. V dropped 4 bases and J dropped 4 bases, with 14 bases sitting between them. The CDR3 region has the DNA TGTGCCAGCAGCCCCAGACTGGTCGGCACTGAAGCTTTCTTT. Residues: CASSPRLVGTEAFF.

This clone occurred a few times. The rearrangement links TRBV6-6 to TRBJ1-5; 9 bases are shared with TRBD1. Germline loops: CDR1 MNHNY, CDR2 SVGAGI (reference sequence). Trimming cost V 6 bases and J 6 bases; bases outside gene matches: 9. This CDR3 contains 15 residues. CDR3 loop: CASREPGTGLQPQHF. The CDR3 DNA sequence: TGTGCCAGCAGGGAACCCGGGACAGGGCTTCAGCCCCAGCATTTT.

The genes are TRBV7-6 and TRBJ1-3; D gene unclear. The CDR3 has 16 residues. Germline V CDR1 and CDR2: SGHVS, FNYEAQ. V was cut by 3 bases and J by 0 bases, with 12 bases left in between. The CDR3 sequence: CASSLGDLYSGNTIYF. The DNA for the CDR3 is TGTGCCAGCAGCTTGGGCGATCTGTACTCTGGAAACACCATATATTTT.

The V call is TRBV19, the J call TRBJ1-2; D might be TRBD1 (6 bases). The CDR3 contains 14 residues. The V end was cut by 0 bases, the J end by 4 bases, with 9 bases between. The V gene's germline CDR1 is LNHDA and CDR2 SQIVND (reference sequence). CDR3 coding DNA: TGTGCCAGTAGTATAGAGGACAGAGCCTATGGCTACACCTTC. Translated, it gives CASSIEDRAYGYTF.

V is TRBV12-5 and J is TRBJ1-1; no definite D call. Trimming took 0 bases from V and 2 from J, leaving 10 bases between them. Germline V gives CDR1 LGHNT, CDR2 FRNRAP. The length of the CDR3 is 15 residues. For the CDR3, the DNA is TGTGCTAGTGGTTTGGTACCCCCAGTAAACACTGAAGCTTTCTTT. It specifies CASGLVPPVNTEAFF.

The CDR3 spells CASSLDRGYQPQHF. The DNA for the CDR3 is TGTGCCAGCAGTCTGGACAGGGGCTATCAGCCCCAGCATTTT. V usage is TRBV28 and J usage is TRBJ1-5; 9 positions match TRBD1. Trimming removed 5 bases from V and 5 bases from J; junction bases left unmatched: 4. The CDR3 runs 14 residues. Germline-derived CDR1 and CDR2 are MDHEN and SYDVKM.

The chain has TRBV27 and TRBJ1-2; the match to TRBD1 covers 10 bases. Germline values: CDR1 MNHEY, CDR2 SMNVEV (reference sequence). The CDR3 totals 14 residues. V lost 4 bases and J lost 5; bases outside the gene matches: 4. The chain's CDR3 is CASSCRDRGYGYTF. The CDR3 nucleotides read TGTGCCAGCAGTTGCCGGGACAGGGGTTATGGCTACACCTTC.

This sequence joins TRBV6-4 and TRBJ2-3; TRBD1 might be the D (7 bases). Germline V gene lookup returns CDR1 MRHNA and CDR2 SNTAGT. Between the trimmed V and J ends, which lost 6 bases and 0 bases, there was a span of 31 bases. The CDR3 is 21 amino acids. The CDR3 DNA reads as TGTGCCAGCAGCGACAGGGCCTATGTACTAGCACAGATACGGAGCACAGATACGCAGTATTTT. It translates to CASSDRAYVLAQIRSTDTQYF.

This clone was recorded a few times. The V call is TRBV29-1, the J call TRBJ1-2, with TRBD1 identical over 7 bases. CDR3 size: 11 residues. The germline CDR1 and CDR2 sequences are SQVTM and ANQGSEA. The V gene end was trimmed by 8 bases and the J gene end by 5 bases; junction bases not matched to a gene: 5. The CDR3 is CSLQGKYGYTF. For the CDR3, the DNA is TGCAGCCTACAGGGGAAGTATGGCTACACCTTC.

The CDR3 sequence is CASSAVGIPGQGRNTEAFF. As DNA, the CDR3 is TGTGCCAGCAGTGCCGTAGGGATCCCGGGACAGGGACGGAACACTGAAGCTTTCTTT. The chain carries TRBV6-4 and TRBJ1-1, with 9 nucleotides matching TRBD1. V gave up 4 bases and J gave up 1 base; unmatched junction bases: 16. The V gene's germline CDR1 is MRHNA and CDR2 SNTAGT. This CDR3 spans 19 amino acids.

The chain is built from TRBV9 and TRBJ2-4, with 11 bases matching TRBD2. After removal of 2 bases from V and 5 bases from J, the junction contained 15 bases not matched to a gene. Germline V gene data show CDR1 as SGDLS and CDR2 as YYNGEE. The CDR3 totals 19 residues. Here the CDR3 reads CASSVSGVAGGQGQNIQYF. The CDR3 nucleotides read TGTGCCAGCAGCGTCTCCGGGGTAGCGGGGGGGCAAGGCCAAAACATTCAGTACTTC. Variable domain in full (rest from reference TRBV9 and TRBJ2-4): DSGVTQTPKHLITATGQRVTLRCSPRSGDLSVYWYQQSLDQGLQFLIQYYNGEERAKGNILERFSAQQFPDLHSELNLSSLELGDSALYFCASSVSGVAGGQGQNIQYFGAGTRLSVL.

The chain joins TRBV7-3 to TRBJ2-6; TRBD2 is a possible D gene (5 bases). Germline CDR1 is SGHTA and CDR2 is FQGTGA. V was shortened by 2 bases and J by 0 bases, with 11 bases between the two germline ends. There are 17 residues in the CDR3. CDR3 sequence (DNA): TGTGCCAGCAGCTTAGGGCCAGGACTCTCTGGGGCCAACGTCCTGACTTTC. It codes for CASSLGPGLSGANVLTF.

This clone was recorded once. The chain is built from TRBV7-9 and TRBJ2-5, with 7 bases identical to TRBD2. CDR1 SEHNR and CDR2 FQNEAQ come from the germline V gene (reference sequence). This CDR3 has 16 residues. The V segment lost 1 base and the J segment 4 bases; nucleotides outside the gene matches: 9. CDR3 nucleotide sequence: TGTGCCAGCAGCTTAGAGGTCCGCAGGGAGGGAGAGACCCAGTACTTC. As protein: CASSLEVRREGETQYF.